Following are 25 T cell receptor beta chains from one sample sequenced in a study of PD-L1 blockade in urothelial cancer. The repertoire was sequenced with immunoSEQ multiplex PCR; TCRdb's copy has only in-frame clones and lacks some. The table shows just over 50,000 clones, with about 72% occurring only once. The source material was PBMCs, sampled around atezolizumab (anti-PD-L1) treatment. The receptor source for this set is a man in his 70s with urothelial cancer.

CDR3 amino acids: CASNRDLDTDTQYF. The DNA of the CDR3 is TGTGCCAGTAACCGGGATCTGGACACAGATACGCAGTATTTT. This chain links TRBV19 with TRBJ2-3; TRBD2 might be the D (5 bases). The CDR3 length is 14 residues. Trimming shortened V by 7 bases and J by 2 bases, and 13 bases separated the two germline ends. CDR1 is LNHDA, CDR2 SQIVND, per germline (reference sequence).

The V call is TRBV21-1, the J call TRBJ1-1; the table's D gene call, TRBD1, was not cross checked with the DNA. TRBV21-1 is a documented pseudogene. CDR3 length: 17 amino acids. The CDR3 DNA sequence: TGTGCCAGCTCAAATAGATGGGACAGACTCATGAACACTGAAGCTTTCTTT. It encodes CASSNRWDRLMNTEAFF.

The V call is TRBV7-2, the J call TRBJ2-5; the D is unclear. This CDR3 has 14 amino acids. V was clipped by 2 bases and J by 3 bases, with 10 bases between them. Germline V lookup: CDR1 SGHTA, CDR2 FQGNSA. CDR3 sequence: CASSLYGTEETQYF. In DNA form, the CDR3 reads TGTGCCAGCAGCTTATATGGCACCGAAGAGACCCAGTACTTC.

This clone has just a few counts. V usage is TRBV29-1 and J usage is TRBJ1-1; D remains ambiguous. The CDR3 consists of 11 residues. V was shortened by 5 bases and J by 1 base, with 5 bases between the two germline ends. CDR1 is SQVTM and CDR2 is ANQGSEA in the germline V gene. CDR3 amino acids: CSVQWNTEAFF. The CDR3 DNA is TGCAGCGTTCAGTGGAACACTGAAGCTTTCTTT.

The CDR3 sequence: CASSIEGTGGGYTF. DNA for the CDR3: TGTGCCAGTAGTATAGAAGGGACAGGAGGGGGCTACACCTTC. This chain joins TRBV19 and TRBJ1-2; 8 positions match TRBD1. V shed 0 bases, J shed 8 bases, and the junction held 5 bases outside the gene matches. Germline lookup yields CDR1 LNHDA and CDR2 SQIVND (reference sequence). The CDR3 has 14 amino acids.

Concerning this clone itself: At the DNA level, this CDR3 is encoded by other sequences in the same sample as well. This chain uses TRBV13 with TRBJ2-3; D is ambiguous. The CDR3 has 12 residues. The V gene lost 8 bases and the J gene lost 3 bases, with 9 bases spanning the gap. Germline lookup yields CDR1 PRHDT and CDR2 FYEKMQ (reference sequence). The chain's CDR3 is CASSQNTDTQYF. The CDR3 DNA reads as TGTGCCAGCTCACAGAATACAGATACGCAGTATTTT.

The rearrangement links TRBV19 to TRBJ2-6; D is possibly TRBD1 (5 bases). Looked up from germline, CDR1 is LNHDA and CDR2 is SQIVND (reference sequence). V lost 11 bases, J lost 4 bases, and 12 bases lay in between. The CDR3 runs 13 residues. CDR3 DNA: TGTGCCGGGCAGGGTAGAGGGGCCAACGTCCTGACTTTC. This encodes CAGQGRGANVLTF.

The DNA for the CDR3 is TGCGCCAGCAGCCAAGACATGGTGGCTAGCAATGAGCAGTTCTTC. Translation gives CASSQDMVASNEQFF. The chain is built from TRBV4-3 and TRBJ2-1; D call uncertain. The CDR3 consists of 15 residues. The ends were cut back, 0 bases at V and 6 bases at J, with 12 bases in the middle. The V gene's germline CDR1 is LGHNA and CDR2 YSLEER.

The chain recombines TRBV7-2 with TRBJ2-1, with 10 bases identical to TRBD2. V lost 2 bases to trimming and J lost 7 bases; unmatched junction nucleotides: 11. From germline, CDR1 is SGHTA and CDR2 FQGNSA. The CDR3 is 17 residues long. CDR3 coding DNA: TGTGCCAGCAGCTTAAGGACTAGCGGCCTAGCGTTGAATGAGCAGTTCTTC. Amino acid sequence: CASSLRTSGLALNEQFF.

This chain connects TRBV19 to TRBJ1-1; 10 nucleotides match TRBD1. This CDR3 region has 14 residues. V dropped 5 bases and J dropped 4; count of bases not matched to a gene: 4. CDR1 is LNHDA, CDR2 SQIVND, per germline (reference sequence). The CDR3 region has the DNA TGTGCCAGTAGTCAGGACAGGGGGGTCACTGAAGCTTTCTTT. Amino acids: CASSQDRGVTEAFF.

The J gene is TRBJ1-1, the V gene TRBV5-5; 7 bases agree with TRBD1. Looked up from germline, CDR1 is SGHKS and CDR2 is YYEKEE (reference sequence). There are 15 residues in the CDR3. Trimming at V came to 0 bases and at J to 2 bases, leaving 4 bases not matched to a gene. In DNA form, the CDR3 reads TGTGCCAGCAGCTTGGAGGGACAGCAAAACACTGAAGCTTTCTTT. It codes for CASSLEGQQNTEAFF.

This chain uses TRBV27 with TRBJ1-5, with D possibly TRBD1 on 5 matching bases. V lost 8 bases and J lost 3, with 11 bases in between. CDR3 size: 13 residues. From germline, CDR1 is MNHEY and CDR2 SMNVEV (reference sequence). This chain's CDR3 is CASSRGPNQPQHF. Here the CDR3 DNA reads TGTGCCAGCTCTAGGGGTCCCAATCAGCCCCAGCATTTT.

The rearrangement uses TRBV6-5 and TRBJ2-1; 7 nucleotides align to TRBD1. CDR3 length: 12 amino acids. J gave up 10 bases and V 5 bases, and 5 bases lay outside the gene matches. Per germline, CDR1 MNHEY and CDR2 SVGAGI. This CDR3 reads CASSRQGREQFF. For the CDR3, the DNA is TGTGCCAGCAGTCGACAGGGTCGCGAGCAGTTCTTC.

The gene calls are TRBV28 and TRBJ1-1; 7 bases fit TRBD1. V was pared by 6 bases and J by 6 bases, with 7 bases of the junction left unmatched. The CDR3 covers 13 residues. The V gene's germline CDR1 is MDHEN and CDR2 SYDVKM. This chain's CDR3 is CASRSWTGAEAFF. CDR3 bases: TGTGCCAGCAGGTCTTGGACAGGTGCTGAAGCTTTCTTT.

The chain has TRBV9 and TRBJ1-6; weak D call: TRBD1 (5 bases). The germline V gene has CDR1 SGDLS and CDR2 YYNGEE. CDR3 size: 14 residues. Between the trimmed V and J ends, which lost 4 bases and 10 bases, there was a span of 15 bases. The CDR3 DNA reads TGTGCCAGCAGCCCCCGATTGGGGCCGTCACCCCTCCACTTT. It translates to CASSPRLGPSPLHF.

This chain joins TRBV5-1 and TRBJ2-3, with a tentative D call TRBD2 (6 bases). Trimming removed 2 bases from V and 1 base from J, with 11 bases in between. The length of the CDR3 is 15 residues. Germline CDR1 reads SGHRS; CDR2 reads YFSETQ. CDR3 region: CASSFRDSRTDTQYF. The CDR3 DNA is TGCGCCAGCAGCTTCCGGGACTCGCGCACAGATACGCAGTATTTT.

This clone was detected once. The chain couples TRBV6-5 to TRBJ2-7; D not resolved. The CDR3 spans 13 residues. Germline CDR1 and CDR2: MNHEY and SVGAGI. V dropped 4 bases and J dropped 8 bases, with 15 bases sitting between them. CDR3 in DNA: TGTGCCAGCAGTTCCTCTGGCAGTTTCAAGCAGTACTTC. This gives the protein CASSSSGSFKQYF.

The CDR3 nucleotides read TGTGCCAGCAGTCCTGGGCCAGCAGCTAACTATGGCTACACCTTC. Translating gives CASSPGPAANYGYTF. The rearrangement links TRBV6-1 to TRBJ1-2; no reliable D call. V gave up 5 bases and J gave up 0 bases, with 13 bases separating them. The CDR3 has 15 amino acids. Germline V gene sequence: CDR1 MNHNS, CDR2 SASEGT.

The chain joins TRBV5-4 to TRBJ1-3; D gene ambiguous. Trimming left V 1 base short and J 0 bases short, with 8 bases between. The CDR3 has 15 residues. Germline V CDR1 and CDR2: SGHNT, YYREEE (reference sequence). The DNA of the CDR3 is TGTGCCAGCAGCTTGTCCGGTGTCTCTGGAAACACCATATATTTT. The encoded protein is CASSLSGVSGNTIYF.

This rearrangement joins TRBV6-1 to TRBJ1-2; TRBD1 matches 7 bases. Germline lookup yields CDR1 MNHNS and CDR2 SASEGT. The CDR3 is 16 residues long. V dropped 2 bases and J dropped 4; count of bases not matched to a gene: 10. CDR3 in amino acids: CASSEKGVSGGYGYTF. CDR3 in DNA: TGTGCCAGCAGTGAAAAAGGGGTATCAGGGGGCTATGGCTACACCTTC.

J is TRBJ1-5 and V is TRBV6-1; 7 nucleotides line up with TRBD1. The CDR3 is made up of 15 amino acids. The germline CDR1 and CDR2 sequences are MNHNS and SASEGT. The J segment lost 6 bases and the V segment lost 7 bases, leaving 12 bases of the junction unmatched. The CDR3 is CASNLEGGLGQPQHF. The CDR3 nucleotides read TGTGCCAGCAACCTCGAAGGGGGCTTGGGTCAGCCCCAGCATTTT.

This chain uses TRBV5-1 with TRBJ1-1, with 7 nucleotides matching TRBD1. This CDR3 has 15 amino acids. With V trimmed by 4 bases and J by 5 bases, 11 bases remained unmatched. From germline, CDR1 is SGHRS and CDR2 YFSETQ. CDR3: CASSPDRQGWTEAFF. In DNA form, the CDR3 reads TGCGCCAGCAGCCCGGACAGACAGGGTTGGACTGAAGCTTTCTTT.

As DNA, the CDR3 is TGTGCCAGTAGTGTCAAGGGAGACACTGAAGCTTTCTTT. This translates into CASSVKGDTEAFF. The V gene is TRBV19, the J gene TRBJ1-1; D not certain. V was cut by 5 bases and J by 3 bases, with 10 bases left in between. Looked up from germline, CDR1 is LNHDA and CDR2 is SQIVND (reference sequence). CDR3 size: 13 residues.

The chain employs TRBV7-2 and TRBJ1-1, with a weak D call TRBD1 (5 bases). Germline V CDR1 and CDR2: SGHTA, FQGNSA. V was shortened by 4 bases and J by 5 bases, with 17 bases between the two germline ends. This CDR3 is 15 amino acids long. CDR3 protein: CASSSGGRGGTEAFF. CDR3 DNA sequence: TGTGCCAGCAGCTCCGGGGGACGGGGAGGAACTGAAGCTTTCTTT.

The rearrangement joins TRBV2 to TRBJ1-2; 7 nucleotides align to TRBD1. The CDR3 totals 15 residues. Per the germline V gene, CDR1 is SNHLY and CDR2 is FYNNEI. Trimming at V came to 8 bases and at J to 2 bases, leaving 11 bases not matched to a gene. This CDR3 reads CASFIHRDSNYGYTF. CDR3 nucleotides: TGTGCCAGCTTTATCCACCGGGACAGCAACTATGGCTACACCTTC.